The 7 T cell receptor beta chains below come from one sample, sequenced in a study of T cell changes during pregnancy in multiple sclerosis. Generated by immunoSEQ multiplex PCR, the TCRdb table keeps only in-frame clones and is missing some. This sample has about 36,000 clones; 93% occur once, and the top ten carry over 0.4%. The specimen comprised CD4+ T cells from peripheral blood mononuclear cells, sampled in the first trimester of pregnancy. Receptors originate from a female donor with multiple sclerosis, enrolled in a pregnancy study.

The chain joins TRBV10-3 to TRBJ2-5; TRBD1 might be the D (6 bases). The V and J ends lost 3 bases and 4 bases respectively, with 6 bases between them. Germline CDR1 and CDR2: ENHRY and SYGVKD. The CDR3 is 12 residues long. The DNA for the CDR3 is TGTGCCATCAGTGACAGGGGAGAGACCCAGTACTTC. Its translation is CAISDRGETQYF.

The V call is TRBV5-1, the J call TRBJ2-1, with 7 bases fitting TRBD1. CDR1 is SGHRS, CDR2 YFSETQ, per germline. The trim removed 4 bases at V and 0 bases at J, leaving 7 bases unmatched. The CDR3 consists of 16 residues. CDR3: CASSGPTGSSYNEQFF. DNA for the CDR3: TGCGCCAGCAGCGGACCGACAGGGAGCTCCTACAATGAGCAGTTCTTC.

This clone came up once. This chain uses TRBV7-9 with TRBJ2-3; 7 bases match TRBD1. The germline V gene has CDR1 SEHNR and CDR2 FQNEAQ (reference sequence). The CDR3 is made up of 12 amino acids. The V gene end was trimmed by 5 bases and the J gene end by 6 bases; junction bases not matched to a gene: 2. CDR3 sequence (DNA): TGTGCCAGCAGCCCACAGGGGGATACGCAGTATTTT. It is translated as CASSPQGDTQYF.

The CDR3 is CASSATGGWGETQYF. The DNA of the CDR3 is TGTGCCAGCAGTGCCACAGGGGGCTGGGGGGAGACCCAGTACTTC. The V call is TRBV6-1, the J call TRBJ2-5; 9 bases align to TRBD1. V trimming: 4 bases; J trimming: 5 bases; junction bases outside the gene matches: 8. CDR3 length: 15 amino acids. Germline V gene data show CDR1 as MNHNS and CDR2 as SASEGT.

This chain joins TRBV12-5 and TRBJ1-3, with a weak D call TRBD1 (5 bases). V lost 6 bases, J lost 8 bases, and 20 bases lay in between. This CDR3 region has 15 residues. The germline CDR1 and CDR2 sequences are LGHNT and FRNRAP. CDR3 sequence: CASGSRTGRGDTIYF. The CDR3 DNA reads as TGTGCTAGTGGCTCCCGGACCGGACGGGGGGACACCATATATTTT. Using reference TRBV12-5 and TRBJ1-3 for the parts outside the CDR3, the full variable domain is DARVTQTPRHKVTEMGQEVTMRCQPILGHNTVFWYRQTMMQGLELLAYFRNRAPLDDSGMPKDRFSAEMPDATLATLKIQPSEPRDSAVYFCASGSRTGRGDTIYFGEGSWLTVV.

The chain carries TRBV29-1 and TRBJ2-7, with 8 positions matching TRBD2. V lost 7 bases to trimming and J lost 2 bases; unmatched junction nucleotides: 7. Germline V CDR1 and CDR2: SQVTM, ANQGSEA. This CDR3 is 13 amino acids long. The CDR3 loop is CSASAGAPYEQYF. The CDR3 DNA sequence: TGCAGCGCCTCAGCGGGAGCCCCCTACGAGCAGTACTTC.

This chain connects TRBV9 to TRBJ2-3, with 7 bases identical to TRBD2. The CDR3 covers 16 residues. V gave up 0 bases and J gave up 2 bases; unmatched junction bases: 6. Germline loops: CDR1 SGDLS, CDR2 YYNGEE. The CDR3 protein is CASSVGSSGITDTQYF. DNA for the CDR3: TGTGCCAGCAGCGTAGGGTCTAGCGGTATCACAGATACGCAGTATTTT.